The next 29 T cell receptor beta chains were all read from a single sample in a study of T cells in Graves' hyperthyroidism and ophthalmopathy. TCR beta CDR3 sequences were amplified from RNA transcripts. Initially, a first-round RT-PCR of the TCR CDR3 employed the HTBI primer set. TCRdb independently ran MiXCR on the multiplex PCR reads; one entry per CDR3 protein. The sample consists of about 540,000 distinct CDR3 sequences, more than 45% of them appearing once. The source material was peripheral blood or thyroid tissue (not recorded which). Receptors were obtained from a woman between 18 and 30 years old with Graves' hyperthyroidism.

The genes are TRBV20-1 and TRBJ2-7; 10 bases are shared with TRBD2. The V segment lost 1 base and the J segment 5 bases; nucleotides outside the gene matches: 11. Germline CDR1 and CDR2: DFQATT and SNEGSKA (reference sequence). CDR3 length: 16 residues. Here the CDR3 DNA reads TGCAGTGCTAGAGCAGGTATGGCTAGCGGGAGCAACGAGCAGTACTTC. Its translation is CSARAGMASGSNEQYF.

The chain employs TRBV7-9 and TRBJ1-2; D is unclear. Trimming removed 3 bases from V and 12 bases from J, with 17 bases in between. The CDR3 sequence is 13 residues long. Germline V gene data show CDR1 as SEHNR and CDR2 as FQNEAQ (reference sequence). The CDR3 spells CASSLGAISGNTF. The CDR3 DNA reads TGTGCCAGCAGCTTGGGTGCTATCTCTGGAAACACCTTC.

The chain carries TRBV10-3 and TRBJ1-1; TRBD1 is a possible D gene (5 bases). The length of the CDR3 is 14 residues. V lost 4 bases and J lost 4, with 13 bases in between. Per the germline V gene, CDR1 is ENHRY and CDR2 is SYGVKD. The CDR3 bases are TGTGCCATCAGTGTAGGGCCACAGGCCACTGAAGCTTTCTTT. Translation gives CAISVGPQATEAFF.

The chain is built from TRBV7-8 and TRBJ1-2; D may be TRBD1 (5 bases). The CDR3 spans 17 residues. Per germline, CDR1 SGHVS and CDR2 FQNEAQ. Between the trimmed V and J ends, which lost 6 bases and 4 bases, there was a span of 24 bases. In DNA, the CDR3 is TGTGCCAGCAGTGACAAGCCCGAGACCAGGGAGGGCTATGGCTACACCTTC. Translated: CASSDKPETREGYGYTF.

This clonotype was recorded at least ten times. V is TRBV5-1 and J is TRBJ2-2; D possibly corresponds to TRBD2 (5 bases). The ends were cut back, 8 bases at V and 4 bases at J, with 21 bases in the middle. There are 16 residues in the CDR3. The germline CDR1 and CDR2 sequences are SGHRS and YFSETQ. The DNA for the CDR3 is TGCGCCAGTTCCTCCATCCAGCGGTTGGGCACCGGGGAGCTGTTTTTT. This translates into CASSSIQRLGTGELFF.

This clonotype was recorded many times. The V call is TRBV9, the J call TRBJ2-7, with 11 positions matching TRBD1. The CDR3 has 15 amino acids. The germline V gene has CDR1 SGDLS and CDR2 YYNGEE. Unmatched junction bases numbered 6, after V lost 4 bases and J lost 3 bases. This CDR3 reads CASSPQGTGGYEQYF. The CDR3 DNA reads TGTGCCAGCAGCCCGCAGGGGACAGGGGGCTACGAGCAGTACTTC.

The V call is TRBV24-1, the J call TRBJ2-1; D is possibly TRBD1 or TRBD2 (6 bases each). V was cut by 4 bases and J by 10 bases, with 13 bases left in between. Germline CDR1 reads KGHDR; CDR2 reads SFDVKD. There are 13 residues in the CDR3. The DNA of the CDR3 is TGTGCCACCAGTGACCCGGGGGCCGGGGAGCAGTTCTTC. Its protein is CATSDPGAGEQFF.

The chain carries TRBV7-9 and TRBJ1-4; D might be TRBD1 (6 bases). Trimming pared 5 bases from V and 6 bases from J, leaving 10 bases between. The germline V gene has CDR1 SEHNR and CDR2 FQNEAQ (reference sequence). The CDR3 spans 13 residues. The CDR3 DNA reads as TGTGCCAGCAGCAGGAGGGGGTATGAAAAACTGTTTTTT. This codes for CASSRRGYEKLFF.

Remarks on this clonotype: Given the absence of the conserved phenylalanine or tryptophan at the CDR3 end, a read error is likely. No DNA is shown, since the ends of the CDR3 on it are uncertain; the CDR3 is the one TCRdb lists. This chain links TRBV4-2 with TRBJ1-2; TRBD1, the table's D call, was not compared with the DNA. The V gene's germline CDR1 is LGHNA and CDR2 YNFKEQ. Including both end residues, the CDR3 is 8 amino acids long. CDR3 loop: CASSHRGA.

This clonotype was seen repeatedly, ten times or more. CDR3 coding DNA: TGCGCCAGCAGCCAAGAGGGGCGGAGCCAAGAGACCCAGTACTTC. This sequence encodes CASSQEGRSQETQYF. The chain recombines TRBV4-1 with TRBJ2-5; a weak D match, TRBD1 (5 bases). There are 15 residues in the CDR3. V gave up 0 bases and J gave up 1 base, with 9 bases separating them. Looked up from germline, CDR1 is MGHRA and CDR2 is YSYEKL.

The V gene is TRBV25-1, the J gene TRBJ2-5; 8 bases fit TRBD2. Germline CDR1 is MGHDK and CDR2 is SYGVNS. The CDR3 totals 17 residues. The trim removed 4 bases at V and 5 bases at J, leaving 15 bases unmatched. DNA of the CDR3: TGTGCCAGCAGTGCCCTCCGGGGTGGAGCGGGAGAGGAGACCCAGTACTTC. Translating gives CASSALRGGAGEETQYF.

Remarks on this clonotype: Being one base from a much bigger clone, this may be a read error. The chain uses TRBV6-6 and TRBJ1-3; 10 bases are shared with TRBD1. Germline V lookup: CDR1 MNHNY, CDR2 SVGAGI (reference sequence). Germline trimming cut 5 bases from V and 2 bases from J; bases unmatched to any gene: 3. This CDR3 contains 15 residues. The CDR3 nucleotides read TGTGCCAGCAGTGACGGACAGGGGGCTGGAAACACCATATATTTT. Amino acids: CASSDGQGAGNTIYF.

This rearrangement joins TRBV20-1 to TRBJ2-5; 10 bases agree with TRBD1. The J call may be in error: the DNA end matches TRBJ2-1 better. There are 15 residues in the CDR3. Germline CDR1 and CDR2: DFQATT and SNEGSKA (reference sequence). The CDR3 sequence: CSARTGTGAHNEQFF. The CDR3 nucleotides read TGCAGTGCTAGAACCGGGACAGGGGCCCACAATGAGCAGTTCTTC.

This chain joins TRBV20-1 and TRBJ1-1, with 9 bases that match TRBD1. This CDR3 comprises 15 residues. Germline V lookup: CDR1 DFQATT, CDR2 SNEGSKA (reference sequence). The V gene end was trimmed by 3 bases and the J gene end by 4 bases; junction bases not matched to a gene: 9. The CDR3 spells CSARLAGQGLTEAFF. CDR3 nucleotide sequence: TGCAGTGCTAGGTTAGCGGGACAGGGTCTCACTGAAGCTTTCTTT.

CDR3 in DNA: TGCAGTGCTGAGAGGGGGACTAGCGGGAGGCCGGGTGAGCAGTACTTC. It codes for CSAERGTSGRPGEQYF. The J gene is TRBJ2-7, the V gene TRBV20-1, with 15 bases lining up with TRBD2. From germline, CDR1 is DFQATT and CDR2 SNEGSKA (reference sequence). V lost 5 bases, J lost 7 bases, and 12 bases stayed unmatched. CDR3 length: 16 amino acids.

This clonotype has a count of ten or more. J is TRBJ1-1 and V is TRBV4-1, with D uncertain. The CDR3 extends over 15 amino acids. V was trimmed by 0 bases and J by 2 bases, leaving 10 bases between them. The V gene's germline CDR1 is MGHRA and CDR2 YSYEKL. The CDR3 DNA reads as TGCGCCAGCAGCCAAGACCCCGCGGGAAACACTGAAGCTTTCTTT. Protein sequence: CASSQDPAGNTEAFF.

The V call is TRBV12-3 or TRBV12-4, the J call TRBJ1-5; D ambiguous. The CDR3 is 12 residues long. V was pared by 6 bases and J by 6 bases, with 9 bases between. The CDR3 here is CASSPDGQPQHF. CDR3 sequence (DNA): TGTGCCAGCAGCCCGGACGGTCAGCCCCAGCATTTT.

This clonotype came up many times. CDR3 nucleotides: TGTGCCAGCAGCGGGGGGCGGAACACATCCTACGAGCAGTACTTC. Encoded protein: CASSGGRNTSYEQYF. The chain couples TRBV7-2 to TRBJ2-7; D could derive from TRBD1 or TRBD2 (6 bases each). Germline V lookup: CDR1 SGHTA, CDR2 FQGNSA. Trimming pared 5 bases from V and 1 base from J, leaving 15 bases between. This CDR3 spans 15 amino acids.

This clonotype was counted many times. The rearrangement joins TRBV12-3 or TRBV12-4 to TRBJ2-5; the match to TRBD1 covers 10 bases. The CDR3 runs to 14 residues. Germline trimming cut 3 bases from V and 5 bases from J; bases unmatched to any gene: 3. CDR3 DNA sequence: TGTGCCAGCAGTTTGAAGGGACAGGGGGAGACCCAGTACTTC. Its protein is CASSLKGQGETQYF.

This clonotype showed up many times. This chain joins TRBV12-3 or TRBV12-4 and TRBJ2-7, with 8 nucleotides matching TRBD2. The CDR3 runs to 15 residues. V was clipped by 1 base and J by 2 bases; unmatched bases: 4. CDR3 nucleotide sequence: TGTGCCAGCAGTTTAGGGGCGGGAGGAACCTACGAGCAGTACTTC. Protein: CASSLGAGGTYEQYF.

This clonotype was observed at least ten times. The genes are TRBV29-1 and TRBJ1-1, with 7 bases fitting TRBD1. The CDR3 length is 14 residues. Germline CDR1 and CDR2: SQVTM and ANQGSEA. V was pared by 5 bases and J by 4 bases, with 10 bases of the junction left unmatched. The CDR3 sequence: CSVTLQGGSTEAFF. The CDR3 DNA is TGCAGCGTTACACTCCAGGGGGGTAGCACTGAAGCTTTCTTT.

The chain couples TRBV19 to TRBJ1-5, with TRBD1 identical over 9 bases. The CDR3 sequence is 14 residues long. Looked up from germline, CDR1 is LNHDA and CDR2 is SQIVND (reference sequence). Losses at the gene ends were 8 bases for V and 6 bases for J; bases not matched to a gene: 8. The CDR3: CASRRQGVGQPQHF. CDR3 nucleotides: TGTGCCAGTCGTAGACAGGGGGTGGGTCAGCCCCAGCATTTT. Together with reference TRBV19 and TRBJ1-5, the CDR3 gives the full variable domain: DGGITQSPKYLFRKEGQNVTLSCEQNLNHDAMYWYRQDPGQGLRLIYYSQIVNDFQKGDIAEGYSVSREKKESFPLTVTSAQKNPTAFYLCASRRQGVGQPQHFGDGTRLSIL.

In its sample, this clonotype was seen many times. The chain has TRBV13 and TRBJ2-7, with unresolved D. V was clipped by 2 bases and J by 0 bases, with 11 bases between them. Germline values: CDR1 PRHDT, CDR2 FYEKMQ (reference sequence). The CDR3 consists of 15 residues. Here the CDR3 DNA reads TGTGCCAGCAGCTTACCGTCGGCCGGCTCCTACGAGCAGTACTTC. Residues: CASSLPSAGSYEQYF. Looking up the rest from reference TRBV13 and TRBJ2-7 gives the full variable domain: AAGVIQSPRHLIKEKRETATLKCYPIPRHDTVYWYQQGPGQDPQFLISFYEKMQSDKGSIPDRFSAQQFSDYHSELNMSSLELGDSALYFCASSLPSAGSYEQYFGPGTRLTVT.

Ten or more counts support this clonotype. The chain carries TRBV29-1 and TRBJ2-7; D is perhaps TRBD1 (7 bases). The CDR3 consists of 13 residues. Deletions cut 7 bases from V and 4 bases from J, with 17 bases between. Germline CDR1 and CDR2: SQVTM and ANQGSEA. The CDR3 loop reads CSALKTGRYEQYF. CDR3 coding DNA: TGCAGCGCGCTAAAGACAGGGAGGTACGAGCAGTACTTC.

The chain couples TRBV6-6 to TRBJ1-5; no reliable D call. The V gene's germline CDR1 is MNHNY and CDR2 SVGAGI (reference sequence). This CDR3 spans 13 amino acids. Trimming removed 7 bases from V and 2 bases from J, with 9 bases in between. CDR3 residues: CASKHGGNQPQHF. The CDR3 DNA reads as TGTGCCAGCAAGCACGGGGGCAATCAGCCCCAGCATTTT.

This clonotype was observed a single time. The chain combines TRBV20-1 with TRBJ1-4, with TRBD2 matching 8 bases. The end of the DNA aligns better with TRBJ2-3, so the J call may be wrong. The CDR3 is 16 amino acids. Germline CDR1 is DFQATT and CDR2 is SNEGSKA (reference sequence). The CDR3: CSARGTSGPSTDTQYF. In nucleotides, the CDR3 is TGCAGTGCTAGAGGAACTAGCGGCCCTAGCACAGATACGCAGTATTTT.

The chain combines TRBV12-3 or TRBV12-4 with TRBJ2-2, with D perhaps TRBD1 (8 bases). The V end was cut by 2 bases, the J end by 4 bases, with 11 bases between. The CDR3 sequence is 15 residues long. CDR3 in DNA: TGTGCCAGCAGTTTAAGCGGGACAGGCACCGGGGAGCTGTTTTTT. Residues: CASSLSGTGTGELFF.

The chain uses TRBV29-1 and TRBJ2-5; TRBD1 is a possible D gene (6 bases). Deletions cut 4 bases from V and 3 bases from J, with 9 bases between. Germline CDR1 is SQVTM and CDR2 is ANQGSEA. The CDR3 loop spans 12 amino acids. For the CDR3, the DNA is TGCAGCGTTGGGGGACAAGAAGAGACCCAGTACTTC. It specifies CSVGGQEETQYF. The complete variable domain, with remaining parts taken from reference TRBV29-1 and TRBJ2-5, reads SAVISQKPSRDICQRGTSLTIQCQVDSQVTMMFWYRQQPGQSLTLIATANQGSEATYESGFVIDKFPISRPNLTFSTLTVSNMSPEDSSIYLCSVGGQEETQYFGPGTRLLVL.

V gene TRBV11-3 combines with J gene TRBJ1-5; TRBD1 aligns across 7 bases. Trimming took 4 bases from V and 14 from J; bases not matched to a gene: 11. This CDR3 is 13 amino acids long. Germline V gives CDR1 SGHNT, CDR2 YENEEA. The CDR3 loop reads CASSSPGQSYEHF. CDR3 DNA sequence: TGTGCCAGCAGCTCCCCGGGACAGAGCTACGAGCATTTT.